The present T cell receptor (beta chain) was sequenced within a study of blood T cell repertoires in COVID-19. As for the study in general: The samples span acute and convalescent COVID-19 from the United States, Italy and Spain. Sources were T cells, B-cell-depleted T cells, or PBMCs; the material itself was cDNA or gDNA.

Original methodology: By means of reference gene primer amplification, nucleated cell counts were estimated. Sequenced by immunoSEQ multiplex PCR; TCRdb stores in-frame clones only, minus some. V and J calls and clone size are as listed in that table; D and trimming were resolved from the DNA. The table has tens of thousands of clones, around 80% seen once. Sequencing input: peripheral blood. The source of this sequence is a man aged 55 to 70 with active or convalescent COVID-19.

The CDR3 bases are TGTGCCAGCAGTGGCCGGCGCAGGGGTGACACTAATGAAAAACTGTTTTTT. This translates into CASSGRRRGDTNEKLFF. V usage is TRBV6-1 and J usage is TRBJ1-4, with D perhaps TRBD1 (6 bases). Trimming removed 4 bases from V and 2 bases from J, with 17 bases in between. The CDR3 has 17 amino acids. Germline CDR1 MNHNS, CDR2 SASEGT.